This TCR beta chain was sequenced for a study of OX40 agonist ivuxolimab in advanced cancers. Background for the entire study: Ivuxolimab was a fully human IgG2 agonistic monoclonal antibody targeting the costimulatory receptor OX40 (CD134). Intravenous ivuxolimab was administered to patients every 2 weeks at six dose levels: 0.01, 0.1, 0.3, 1.5, 3 and 10 mg/kg. Of the approximately 54 dose-escalation patients, hepatocellular carcinoma was present in roughly 19, melanoma in roughly 15, renal cell carcinoma in 9 and head and neck cancer in 9. The dose-escalation cohort was about 86% male with a mean age of about 54 years, ranging from roughly 23 to 80. Prior anti-PD-1, anti-PD-L1 or anti-CTLA-4 therapy was permitted, and checkpoint inhibitors had been received by roughly two fifths of dose-escalation patients. Partial responses occurred in three dose-escalation patients: two with cutaneous melanoma and one with hepatocellular carcinoma. The purpose of peripheral TCRbeta sequencing was to test whether ivuxolimab changed TCR sequence diversity and led to clonal T-cell expansion. The paper covers the monotherapy dose-escalation part of the phase I ivuxolimab trial, which included N of about 51 patients. What the study reported, not specific to this receptor: Low levels of normalized T-cell clonal expansion were also seen in some patients who did not respond. After ivuxolimab, CD8+ T cells had more expanded clones than CD4+ T cells on average. In the 0.1-3.0 mg/kg groups, partial responders had among the lowest normalized peripheral clonal expansion, particularly in CD8+ T cells. Antigen specificity was not determined for the clonally expanded peripheral T cells. At doses of 0.1 to 3.0 mg/kg, clonal expansion of both CD4+ and CD8+ blood T cells was observed from baseline to week 6.

Genomic DNA was extracted from sorted cells for sequencing of the TCRbeta CDR3 region. The immunoSEQ Assay was used for sequencing of TCRbeta CDR3 regions. TCRdb retrieved this table from immuneACCESS and kept in-frame rearrangements only. Not all clones are present; in checked studies, unresolved V genes account for under half, and no reason is known for the remainder. Recorded for this sample are some 74,000 clones; roughly nine tenths of them occurred a single time. Under 1.1% of the sample is taken by the ten largest. The trial excluded patients who had a history of autoimmune disease or who were on systemic immunosuppression. Peripheral blood for TCR sequencing was drawn from every dose cohort at baseline, at cycle 4 day 1 and at cycle 7 day 1. Samples were obtained from an open-label, multicenter, first-in-human phase I dose-escalation trial of ivuxolimab. The trial enrolled adults with locally advanced or metastatic head and neck squamous cell, hepatocellular, melanoma or renal cell carcinoma. CD4+ and CD8+ T cells were sorted separately from peripheral blood before TCR sequencing.

Note on this clone: Its specific antigen is unknown. The sample holds no much larger clone one base away, and base qualities are not on file.

CDR1 and CDR2, looked up from the germline V gene (reference sequence), are LNHNV and YYDKDF. Measured from the cysteine to the phenylalanine, the CDR3 is 15 residues long. Only CDR3 DNA remains: 45 bases, in frame from the first base. V was cut back by 3 bases and J by 0 bases, leaving a gap of 10 bases between them. The sequence was obtained from an adult with an advanced solid tumor such as melanoma, head and neck, liver or kidney cancer. The chain employs TRBV15 and TRBJ2-3, with TRBD1 tentatively as D gene (5 bases match). The material sequenced was CD4+ or CD8+ T cells sorted from blood, taken in a trial of the OX40 agonist ivuxolimab. The CDR3 amino acid sequence is: CATSSRVSSTDTQYF. Read as DNA, the sequence is TGTGCCACCAGCAGCAGGGTTTCTAGCACAGATACGCAGTATTTT.